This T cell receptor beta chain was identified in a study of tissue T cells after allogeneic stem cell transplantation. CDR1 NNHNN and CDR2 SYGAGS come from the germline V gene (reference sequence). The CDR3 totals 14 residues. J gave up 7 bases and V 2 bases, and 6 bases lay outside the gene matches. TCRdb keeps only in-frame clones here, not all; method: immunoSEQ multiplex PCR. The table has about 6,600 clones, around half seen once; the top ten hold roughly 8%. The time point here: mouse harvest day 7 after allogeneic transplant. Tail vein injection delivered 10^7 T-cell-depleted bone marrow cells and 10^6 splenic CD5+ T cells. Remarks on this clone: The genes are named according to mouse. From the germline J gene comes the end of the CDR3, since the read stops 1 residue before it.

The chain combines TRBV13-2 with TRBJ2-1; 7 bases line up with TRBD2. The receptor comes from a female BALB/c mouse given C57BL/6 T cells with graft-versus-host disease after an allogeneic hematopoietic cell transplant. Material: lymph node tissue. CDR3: CASGELGRGAEQFF. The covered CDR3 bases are TGTGCCAGCGGTGAACTGGGGAGAGGAGCTGAGCAGTTC.